The clone carrying this T cell receptor beta chain was counted a few times. Its antigen remains unknown. A read error may be the cause here, since a much bigger clone is one base away. The data stem from a study of CD8+CD57+ T cells in acquired aplastic anemia. Study summary: The mean DNA yield obtained from sorted CD4+ and CD8+ cells came to approximately 3.2 ug. Points from the study as a whole: Under 35 was the count of CD8+ CDR3 sequences that patients shared with controls.

The patients chosen for sequencing had shown expansion of CD8+CD57+ cells (detected by flow cytometry). According to the study, genomic DNA was the template for TCR beta VDJ and CDR3 profiling. One entry per CDR3 protein, called by TCRdb with MiXCR from the reads. The data show about 180,000 distinct CDR3 sequences, almost 50% seen once. The CDR3 has 12 residues. The germline V gene has CDR1 ENHRY and CDR2 SYGVKD. Trimming took 5 bases from V and 6 from J, leaving 10 bases between them. This clonotype originated in a human donor with aplastic anemia. The chain couples TRBV10-3 to TRBJ1-2; no clear D. The specimen was sorted CD4+, CD8+, or CD8+CD57+ T cells (not recorded which) from PBMCs. The CDR3 loop reads CAISYRGNGYTF. The CDR3 DNA reads as TGTGCCATCAGTTACCGAGGCAATGGCTACACCTTC.